This is a list of T cell receptor beta chains from one sample in a study of T cell responses to AZD1222 COVID-19 vaccine. Assay used: immunoSEQ multiplex PCR; TCRdb lists only in-frame clones, some missing. The sample carries 120,000 to 150,000 clones, roughly 88% recorded once. The material was peripheral blood, obtained 28 days after the second dose of the MenACWY control vaccine. The receptors stem from an adult who received the MenACWY meningococcal vaccine as a control. The CDR3 runs from the conserved cysteine through the conserved F or W. The D gene is left open where the match is weak. Some rows mark clone size as missing; the rest say once, few, many or name a class of expanded clone.

CDR3aa: CASSPAGSANEKLFF; CDR3nt: TGCGCCAGCAGCCCAGCAGGGTCGGCTAATGAAAAACTGTTTTTT; v_gene: TRBV5-1; j_gene: TRBJ1-4; abundance: .; d_gene: .
CDR3aa: CASSQDGDSAIHTDTQYF; CDR3nt: TGCGCCAGCAGCCAAGATGGGGATAGCGCCATACACACAGATACGCAGTATTTT; v_gene: TRBV4-3; j_gene: TRBJ2-3; abundance: .; d_gene: .
CDR3aa: CASSLTSSGSYEQYF; CDR3nt: TGTGCCAGCAGCTTAACGTCTAGCGGCTCCTACGAGCAGTACTTC; v_gene: TRBV7-3; j_gene: TRBJ2-7; abundance: few; d_gene: TRBD2
CDR3aa: CASSDGGQSSGANVLTF; CDR3nt: TGTGCCAGCAGTGATGGGGGACAGAGCTCTGGGGCCAACGTCCTGACTTTC; v_gene: TRBV2; j_gene: TRBJ2-6; abundance: .; d_gene: TRBD1
CDR3aa: CAFDDSVNEKLFF; CDR3nt: TGTGCCTTCGACGACAGCGTTAATGAAAAACTGTTTTTT; v_gene: TRBV30; j_gene: TRBJ1-4; abundance: once; d_gene: .
CDR3aa: CASSHLGNTIYF; CDR3nt: TGTGCCAGCAGTCATTTGGGAAACACCATATATTTT; v_gene: TRBV28; j_gene: TRBJ1-3; abundance: .; d_gene: .
CDR3aa: CASSLEGTSGTLRETQYF; CDR3nt: TGTGCCAGCAGCTTAGAGGGGACTAGCGGGACCCTCCGGGAGACCCAGTACTTC; v_gene: TRBV11-3; j_gene: TRBJ2-5; abundance: .; d_gene: TRBD2
CDR3aa: CASSSFRADTQYF; CDR3nt: TGTGCCAGCAGTTCGTTCAGGGCAGATACGCAGTATTTT; v_gene: TRBV2; j_gene: TRBJ2-3; abundance: .; d_gene: .
CDR3aa: CSASGQGAYGYTF; CDR3nt: TGCAGTGCCAGTGGACAGGGGGCCTATGGCTACACCTTC; v_gene: TRBV20-1; j_gene: TRBJ1-2; abundance: .; d_gene: TRBD1
CDR3aa: CASSLGQGSTDTQYF; CDR3nt: TGTGCCAGCAGCTTGGGACAGGGCAGCACAGATACGCAGTATTTT; v_gene: TRBV7-2; j_gene: TRBJ2-3; abundance: .; d_gene: TRBD1
CDR3aa: CASSLIQSVGEQFF; CDR3nt: TGTGCCAGCAGCTTAATCCAGTCAGTGGGCGAGCAGTTCTTC; v_gene: TRBV7-9; j_gene: TRBJ2-1; abundance: .; d_gene: .
CDR3aa: CASSRTGTSYNEQFF; CDR3nt: TGTGCCAGCAGTCGAACCGGGACTAGCTACAATGAGCAGTTCTTC; v_gene: TRBV6-5; j_gene: TRBJ2-1; abundance: .; d_gene: TRBD2
CDR3aa: CASSLWAGPDYGYTF; CDR3nt: TGCGCCAGCAGCTTGTGGGCAGGACCTGACTATGGCTACACCTTC; v_gene: TRBV5-1; j_gene: TRBJ1-2; abundance: .; d_gene: .
CDR3aa: CASSQQTNNEAFF; CDR3nt: TGTGCCAGCAGCCAACAAACCAACAATGAAGCTTTCTTT; v_gene: TRBV16; j_gene: TRBJ1-1; abundance: once; d_gene: .
CDR3aa: CASSHRTGAGLNEQFF; CDR3nt: TGTGCCAGCAGCCACCGTACTGGGGCGGGGTTAAATGAGCAGTTCTTC; v_gene: TRBV5-6; j_gene: TRBJ2-1; abundance: .; d_gene: .
CDR3aa: CASSQFGGGAWTGELFF; CDR3nt: TGTGCCAGCAGCCAATTCGGCGGGGGGGCCTGGACCGGGGAGCTGTTTTTT; v_gene: TRBV3-1/TRBV3-2; j_gene: TRBJ2-2; abundance: .; d_gene: TRBD2
CDR3aa: CASSIARGNSPLHF; CDR3nt: TGTGCCAGTAGTATCGCCCGCGGAAATTCACCCCTCCACTTT; v_gene: TRBV19; j_gene: TRBJ1-6; abundance: .; d_gene: .
CDR3aa: CASSLYLGLGAPEKLFF; CDR3nt: TGTGCCAGCAGTTTATATCTAGGATTGGGTGCCCCCGAAAAACTGTTTTTT; v_gene: TRBV28; j_gene: TRBJ1-4; abundance: .; d_gene: .
CDR3aa: CASSYSVLAGGNTIYF; CDR3nt: TGTGCCAGCAGTTACTCGGTACTGGCAGGGGGAAACACCATATATTTT; v_gene: TRBV6-5; j_gene: TRBJ1-3; abundance: .; d_gene: .
CDR3aa: CASSWDTLSGANVLTF; CDR3nt: TGCGCCAGCAGCTGGGACACTCTCTCTGGGGCCAACGTCCTGACTTTC; v_gene: TRBV5-1; j_gene: TRBJ2-6; abundance: .; d_gene: .
CDR3aa: CSASPGTLTGDYGYTF; CDR3nt: TGCAGTGCCAGTCCTGGGACCTTGACAGGAGACTATGGCTACACCTTC; v_gene: TRBV20-1; j_gene: TRBJ1-2; abundance: .; d_gene: .
CDR3aa: CASSMTGVETQYF; CDR3nt: TGTGCCAGCAGCATGACAGGGGTGGAGACCCAGTACTTC; v_gene: TRBV5-5; j_gene: TRBJ2-5; abundance: few; d_gene: TRBD1
CDR3aa: CASSRRGKANNEQFF; CDR3nt: TGTGCCAGCAGCCGCAGGGGTAAGGCCAACAATGAGCAGTTCTTC; v_gene: TRBV5-6; j_gene: TRBJ2-1; abundance: .; d_gene: .
CDR3aa: CASSLIGAGTDTQYF; CDR3nt: TGTGCCAGCAGCTTGATAGGCGCAGGCACAGATACGCAGTATTTT; v_gene: TRBV5-4; j_gene: TRBJ2-3; abundance: .; d_gene: .
CDR3aa: CASRRQGMDSPLHF; CDR3nt: TGCGCCAGCAGGCGACAGGGTATGGATTCACCCCTCCACTTT; v_gene: TRBV5-1; j_gene: TRBJ1-6; abundance: once; d_gene: TRBD1
CDR3aa: CASSHRDTDTQYF; CDR3nt: TGTGCCAGCAGCCACCGGGACACAGATACGCAGTATTTT; v_gene: TRBV5-6; j_gene: TRBJ2-3; abundance: .; d_gene: .
CDR3aa: CSVGTSGYNEQFF; CDR3nt: TGCAGCGTTGGGACTAGCGGATACAATGAGCAGTTCTTC; v_gene: TRBV29-1; j_gene: TRBJ2-1; abundance: .; d_gene: TRBD2
CDR3aa: CASSSTAADGGYEQYF; CDR3nt: TGTGCCAGCAGCTCGACGGCGGCGGATGGGGGCTACGAGCAGTACTTC; v_gene: TRBV7-9; j_gene: TRBJ2-7; abundance: .; d_gene: .
CDR3aa: CASSIQGTDTQYF; CDR3nt: TGTGCCAGTAGTATCCAGGGCACAGATACGCAGTATTTT; v_gene: TRBV19; j_gene: TRBJ2-3; abundance: .; d_gene: .
CDR3aa: CASRKGTKNIQYF; CDR3nt: TGCGCCAGCAGGAAGGGAACCAAAAACATTCAGTACTTC; v_gene: TRBV10-2; j_gene: TRBJ2-4; abundance: .; d_gene: .
CDR3aa: CASSLGGTGQYNEQFF; CDR3nt: TGCGCCAGCAGCTTGGGCGGGACAGGGCAGTACAATGAGCAGTTCTTC; v_gene: TRBV5-1; j_gene: TRBJ2-1; abundance: .; d_gene: TRBD1
CDR3aa: CASSLGVGIEQYF; CDR3nt: TGTGCCAGCAGCTTAGGGGTAGGGATAGAGCAGTACTTC; v_gene: TRBV11-2; j_gene: TRBJ2-7; abundance: .; d_gene: .
CDR3aa: CARTGKRVNYGYTF; CDR3nt: TGTGCCAGGACAGGGAAAAGGGTTAACTATGGCTACACCTTC; v_gene: TRBV6-4; j_gene: TRBJ1-2; abundance: .; d_gene: TRBD1
CDR3aa: CASSRYRDSNYGYTF; CDR3nt: TGCGCCAGCAGCCGGTACCGGGACAGTAACTATGGCTACACCTTC; v_gene: TRBV4-3; j_gene: TRBJ1-2; abundance: .; d_gene: TRBD1
CDR3aa: CASSLTVQQDYGYTF; CDR3nt: TGTGCCAGCAGTTTGACAGTTCAACAAGACTATGGCTACACCTTC; v_gene: TRBV27; j_gene: TRBJ1-2; abundance: .; d_gene: .
CDR3aa: CASSPLGLAGVKAYEQYF; CDR3nt: TGTGCCAGCAGTCCTCTTGGCCTAGCGGGCGTGAAGGCCTACGAGCAGTACTTC; v_gene: TRBV27; j_gene: TRBJ2-7; abundance: .; d_gene: TRBD2